The 10 T cell receptor beta chains below all came from one sample that was sequenced in a study of post-analysis software for immune sequencing data. For these TCRs, the target antigens are not known. Study-level points and caveats: Five or six TRBV segments were significantly more frequent in patients than in controls. TRBV5-6, TRBV5-1 and TRBV20-1 were among these segments.

Unique molecular identifiers featured in each of the TCR beta cDNA libraries. TCRdb called the PCR reads again in MiXCR, with one record for every CDR3 protein. The sample yields roughly 570,000 distinct CDR3 sequences, roughly 34% seen once. Sequencing used blood. These TCRs come from a girl under 18 with multiple sclerosis.

The chain is built from TRBV20-1 and TRBJ2-7; 8 nucleotides agree with TRBD1. The CDR3 length is 12 residues. Trimming took 6 bases from V and 2 from J; bases not matched to a gene: 3. Germline assignment: CDR1 DFQATT and CDR2 SNEGSKA (reference sequence). The CDR3 nucleotides read TGCAGTGCCAGGGACAGGACCTACGAGCAGTACTTC. This codes for CSARDRTYEQYF.

The CDR3 DNA reads TGCGCCAGCACCCCACGGACAGGGGGCGGCCAGCCCCAGCATTTT. It encodes CASTPRTGGGQPQHF. J is TRBJ1-5 and V is TRBV5-1; 11 bases fit TRBD1. The CDR3 totals 15 residues. V lost 6 bases and J lost 7; bases outside the gene matches: 9. The V gene's germline CDR1 is SGHRS and CDR2 YFSETQ.

This rearrangement joins TRBV5-1 to TRBJ1-5, with 7 nucleotides matching TRBD1. V trimming: 4 bases; J trimming: 4 bases; junction bases outside the gene matches: 8. Germline V gene lookup returns CDR1 SGHRS and CDR2 YFSETQ. This CDR3 has 15 amino acids. Here the CDR3 DNA reads TGCGCCAGCAGCCCCGGGACAGCCTGTAATCAGCCCCAGCATTTT. This gives the protein CASSPGTACNQPQHF. The complete variable domain, with remaining parts taken from reference TRBV5-1 and TRBJ1-5, reads KAGVTQTPRYLIKTRGQQVTLSCSPISGHRSVSWYQQTPGQGLQFLFEYFSETQRNKGNFPGRFSGRQFSNSRSEMNVSTLELGDSALYLCASSPGTACNQPQHFGDGTRLSIL.

This clonotype was recorded a few times. The chain recombines TRBV11-2 with TRBJ2-2; the D gene is possibly TRBD2 (5 bases). The CDR3 length is 15 residues. CDR1 and CDR2 from the germline V gene are SGHAT and FQNNGV. Trimming took 6 bases from V and 6 from J, leaving 17 bases between them. CDR3 amino acids: CASSPNTGKSGELFF. The CDR3 region has the DNA TGTGCCAGCAGTCCTAATACGGGGAAGTCCGGGGAGCTGTTTTTT.

The V and J genes are TRBV2 and TRBJ2-1, with D hard to call. The V and J ends lost 6 bases and 0 bases respectively, with 9 bases between them. The CDR3 spans 14 residues. Germline V gene lookup returns CDR1 SNHLY and CDR2 FYNNEI. Written as DNA, the CDR3 is TGTGCCAGCAGGGACCGGAGCTCCTACAATGAGCAGTTCTTC. Translated, it gives CASRDRSSYNEQFF.

The V call is TRBV20-1, the J call TRBJ2-3, with D possibly matching TRBD2 (7 bases). Germline V gene data show CDR1 as DFQATT and CDR2 as SNEGSKA (reference sequence). V was trimmed by 6 bases and J by 4 bases, leaving 14 bases between them. The length of the CDR3 is 13 residues. CDR3 in DNA: TGCAGTGCCCACGGAGGGGGGGCAGATACGCAGTATTTT. Its protein product is CSAHGGGADTQYF.

About this clonotype: This may be a read error: a much more frequent sequence differs by one nucleotide. The J gene is TRBJ2-5, the V gene TRBV24-1; possibly TRBD2 for D (6 bases). CDR3 length: 14 residues. V was cut by 11 bases and J by 5 bases, with 20 bases left in between. Germline loops: CDR1 KGHDR, CDR2 SFDVKD. The CDR3 sequence is CAISPRGSGETQYF. CDR3 bases: TGTGCCATCAGCCCACGGGGGTCGGGGGAGACCCAGTACTTC.

The V call is TRBV5-1, the J call TRBJ2-7; D might be TRBD1 (6 bases). Germline CDR1 is SGHRS and CDR2 is YFSETQ. Trimming took 4 bases from V and 3 from J, leaving 14 bases between them. This CDR3 has 14 residues. CDR3 coding DNA: TGCGCCAGCAGCCCGGGGACACCGGTCTACGAGCAGTACTTC. Its translation is CASSPGTPVYEQYF. The complete variable domain, with remaining parts taken from reference TRBV5-1 and TRBJ2-7, reads KAGVTQTPRYLIKTRGQQVTLSCSPISGHRSVSWYQQTPGQGLQFLFEYFSETQRNKGNFPGRFSGRQFSNSRSEMNVSTLELGDSALYLCASSPGTPVYEQYFGPGTRLTVT.

The gene calls are TRBV15 and TRBJ2-3; TRBD1 is a possible D gene (6 bases). Per germline, CDR1 LNHNV and CDR2 YYDKDF (reference sequence). CDR3 length: 15 amino acids. V lost 0 bases and J 7 bases, leaving 14 bases between the germline ends. CDR3 DNA sequence: TGTGCCACCAGCAGAGATCCCAGGGGAGCAAATACGCAGTATTTT. As protein: CATSRDPRGANTQYF.

V and J are TRBV3-1 and TRBJ2-5; perhaps TRBD1 as D (6 bases). The V gene lost 5 bases and the J gene lost 5 bases, with 12 bases spanning the gap. Looked up from germline, CDR1 is LGHDT and CDR2 is YNNKEL (reference sequence). This CDR3 is built from 13 residues. CDR3 nucleotides: TGTGCCAGCAGCATACAGGGTCCTGAGACCCAGTACTTC. It specifies CASSIQGPETQYF.